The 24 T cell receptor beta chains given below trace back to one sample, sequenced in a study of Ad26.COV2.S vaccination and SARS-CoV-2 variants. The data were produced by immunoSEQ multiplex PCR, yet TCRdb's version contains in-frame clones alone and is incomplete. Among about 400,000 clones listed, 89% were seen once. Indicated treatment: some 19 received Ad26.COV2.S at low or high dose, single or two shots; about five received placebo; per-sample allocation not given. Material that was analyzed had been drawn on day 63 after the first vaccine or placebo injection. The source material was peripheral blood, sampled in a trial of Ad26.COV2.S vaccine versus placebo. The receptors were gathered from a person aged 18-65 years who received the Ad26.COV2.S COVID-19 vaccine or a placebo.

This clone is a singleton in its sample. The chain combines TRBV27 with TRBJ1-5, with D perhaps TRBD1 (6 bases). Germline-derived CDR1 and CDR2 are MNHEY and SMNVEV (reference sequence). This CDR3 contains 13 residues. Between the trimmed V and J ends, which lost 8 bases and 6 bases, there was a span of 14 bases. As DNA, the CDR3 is TGTGCCAGCGGGCAGGGGTCCGGTCAGCCCCAGCATTTT. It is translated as CASGQGSGQPQHF.

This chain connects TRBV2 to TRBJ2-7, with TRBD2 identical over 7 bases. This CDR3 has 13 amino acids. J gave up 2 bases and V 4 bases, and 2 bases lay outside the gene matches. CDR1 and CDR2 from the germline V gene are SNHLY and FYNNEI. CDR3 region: CASSASGPYEQYF. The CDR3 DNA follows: TGTGCCAGCAGTGCTAGCGGTCCCTACGAGCAGTACTTC.

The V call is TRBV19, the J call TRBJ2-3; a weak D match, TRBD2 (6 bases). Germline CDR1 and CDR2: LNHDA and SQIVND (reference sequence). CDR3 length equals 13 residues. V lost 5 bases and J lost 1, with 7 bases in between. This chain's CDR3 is CASSPGGTDTQYF. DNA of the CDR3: TGTGCCAGTAGTCCGGGAGGCACAGATACGCAGTATTTT.

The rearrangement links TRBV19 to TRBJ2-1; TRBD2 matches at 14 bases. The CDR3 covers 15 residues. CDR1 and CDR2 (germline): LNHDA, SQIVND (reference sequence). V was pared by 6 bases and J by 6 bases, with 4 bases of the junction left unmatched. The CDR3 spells CASRTSGRAGNEQFF. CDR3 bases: TGTGCCAGTAGGACTAGCGGGAGGGCCGGCAATGAGCAGTTCTTC.

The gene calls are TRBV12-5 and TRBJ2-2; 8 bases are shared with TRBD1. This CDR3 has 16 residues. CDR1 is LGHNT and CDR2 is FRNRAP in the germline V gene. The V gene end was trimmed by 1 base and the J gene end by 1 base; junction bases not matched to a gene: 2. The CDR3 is CASGLGGQVNTGELFF. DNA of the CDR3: TGTGCTAGTGGTTTGGGGGGACAGGTGAACACCGGGGAGCTGTTTTTT.

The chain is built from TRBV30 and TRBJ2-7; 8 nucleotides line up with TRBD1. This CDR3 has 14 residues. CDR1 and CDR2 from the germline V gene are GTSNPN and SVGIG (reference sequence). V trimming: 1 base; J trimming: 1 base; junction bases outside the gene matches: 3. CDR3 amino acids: CAWSGTGFSYEQYF. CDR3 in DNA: TGTGCCTGGAGTGGGACAGGGTTTTCCTACGAGCAGTACTTC.

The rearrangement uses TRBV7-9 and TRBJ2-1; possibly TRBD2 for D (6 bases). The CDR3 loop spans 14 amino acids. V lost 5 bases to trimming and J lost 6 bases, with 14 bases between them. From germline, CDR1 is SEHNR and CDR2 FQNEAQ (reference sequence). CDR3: CASSPSRESNEQFF. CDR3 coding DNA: TGTGCCAGCAGCCCCAGTCGGGAGAGCAATGAGCAGTTCTTC.

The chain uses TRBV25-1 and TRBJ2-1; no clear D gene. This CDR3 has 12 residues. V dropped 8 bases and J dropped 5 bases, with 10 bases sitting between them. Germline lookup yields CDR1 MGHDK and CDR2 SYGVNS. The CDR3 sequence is CASLSPHNEQFF. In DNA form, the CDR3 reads TGTGCCAGCCTTTCCCCCCACAATGAGCAGTTCTTC.

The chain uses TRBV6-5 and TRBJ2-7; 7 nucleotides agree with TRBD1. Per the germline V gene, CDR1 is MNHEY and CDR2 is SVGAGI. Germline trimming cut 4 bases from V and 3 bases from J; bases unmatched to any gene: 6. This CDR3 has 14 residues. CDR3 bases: TGTGCCAGCAGTTCCGACGGGACAGACTACGAGCAGTACTTC. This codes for CASSSDGTDYEQYF.

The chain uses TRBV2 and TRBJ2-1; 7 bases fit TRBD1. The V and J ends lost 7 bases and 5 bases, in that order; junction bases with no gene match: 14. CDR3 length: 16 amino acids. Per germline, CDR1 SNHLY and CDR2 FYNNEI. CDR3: CASNTQGTQSHNEQFF. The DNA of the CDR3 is TGTGCCAGCAACACACAGGGGACCCAAAGCCACAATGAGCAGTTCTTC.

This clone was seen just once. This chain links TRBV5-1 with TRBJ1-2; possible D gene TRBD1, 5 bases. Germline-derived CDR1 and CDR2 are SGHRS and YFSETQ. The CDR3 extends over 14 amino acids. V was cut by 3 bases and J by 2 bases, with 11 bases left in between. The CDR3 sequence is CASSWGDENYGYTF. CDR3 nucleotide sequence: TGCGCCAGCAGCTGGGGGGACGAAAACTATGGCTACACCTTC.

Here the CDR3 DNA reads TGCAGCGTTGACTCGACTAGCGGGAAATCGGATACGCAGTATTTT. Its translation is CSVDSTSGKSDTQYF. V and J are TRBV29-1 and TRBJ2-3; TRBD2 matches 11 bases. Germline trimming cut 3 bases from V and 6 bases from J; bases unmatched to any gene: 8. The CDR3 runs to 15 residues. The germline gives CDR1 SQVTM, CDR2 ANQGSEA.

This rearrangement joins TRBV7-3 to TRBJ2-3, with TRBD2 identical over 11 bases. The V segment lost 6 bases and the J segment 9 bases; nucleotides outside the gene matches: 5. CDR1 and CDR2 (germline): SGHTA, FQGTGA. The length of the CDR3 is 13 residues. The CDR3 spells CASSFSGRETQYF. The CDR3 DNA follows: TGTGCCAGCAGTTTTAGCGGGAGGGAGACGCAGTATTTT.

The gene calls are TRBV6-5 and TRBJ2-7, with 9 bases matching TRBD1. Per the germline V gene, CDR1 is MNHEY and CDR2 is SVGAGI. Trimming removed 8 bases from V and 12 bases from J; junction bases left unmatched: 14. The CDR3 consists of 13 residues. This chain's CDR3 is CASPETGGGAWYF. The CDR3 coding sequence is TGTGCCAGCCCGGAGACAGGGGGGGGAGCGTGGTACTTC.

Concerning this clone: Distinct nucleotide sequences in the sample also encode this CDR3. The CDR3 loop is CASSLTSDTQYF. The CDR3 bases are TGTGCCAGCAGCCTTACCTCAGATACGCAGTATTTT. V usage is TRBV7-3 and J usage is TRBJ2-3; D unresolved. The V end was cut by 5 bases, the J end by 4 bases, with 7 bases between. This CDR3 is 12 amino acids long. The germline V gene has CDR1 SGHTA and CDR2 FQGTGA.

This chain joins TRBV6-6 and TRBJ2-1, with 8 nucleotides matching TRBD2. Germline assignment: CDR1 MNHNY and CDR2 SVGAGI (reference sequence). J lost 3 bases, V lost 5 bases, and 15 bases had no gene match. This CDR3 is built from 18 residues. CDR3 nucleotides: TGTGCCAGCAGTCCTCCCCGGTCGAGCGGGGGAGACTACAATGAGCAGTTCTTC. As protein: CASSPPRSSGGDYNEQFF.

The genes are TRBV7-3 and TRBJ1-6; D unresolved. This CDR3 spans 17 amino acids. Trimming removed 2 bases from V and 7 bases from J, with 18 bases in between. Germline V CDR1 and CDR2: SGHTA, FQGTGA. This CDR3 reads CASSLFGSPHLNSPLHF. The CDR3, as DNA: TGTGCCAGCAGCTTATTCGGGTCCCCTCACCTAAATTCACCCCTCCACTTT.

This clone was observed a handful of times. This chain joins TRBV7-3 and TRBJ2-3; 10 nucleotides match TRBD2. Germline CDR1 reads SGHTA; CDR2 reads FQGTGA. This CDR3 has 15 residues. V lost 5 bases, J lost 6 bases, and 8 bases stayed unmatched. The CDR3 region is CASSRQGLAEDTQYF. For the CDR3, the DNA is TGTGCCAGCAGCAGACAAGGACTAGCGGAGGATACGCAGTATTTT. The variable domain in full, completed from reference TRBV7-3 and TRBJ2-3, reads GAGVSQTPSNKVTEKGKYVELRCDPISGHTALYWYRQSLGQGPEFLIYFQGTGAADDSGLPNDRFFAVRPEGSVSTLKIQRTERGDSAVYLCASSRQGLAEDTQYFGPGTRLTVL.

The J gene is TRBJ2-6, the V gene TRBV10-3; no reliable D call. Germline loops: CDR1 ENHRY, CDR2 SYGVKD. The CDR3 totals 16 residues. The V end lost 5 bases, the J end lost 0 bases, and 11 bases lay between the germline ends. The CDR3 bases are TGTGCCATCAGTCGGGTATTAAGCTCTGGGGCCAACGTCCTGACTTTC. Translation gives CAISRVLSSGANVLTF.

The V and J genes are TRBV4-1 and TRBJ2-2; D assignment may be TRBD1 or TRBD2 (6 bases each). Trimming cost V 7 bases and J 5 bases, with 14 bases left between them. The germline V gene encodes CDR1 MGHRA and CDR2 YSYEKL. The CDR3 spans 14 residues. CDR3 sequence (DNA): TGCGCCAGCACTAGGGGGGCATATACCGGGGAGCTGTTTTTT. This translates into CASTRGAYTGELFF.

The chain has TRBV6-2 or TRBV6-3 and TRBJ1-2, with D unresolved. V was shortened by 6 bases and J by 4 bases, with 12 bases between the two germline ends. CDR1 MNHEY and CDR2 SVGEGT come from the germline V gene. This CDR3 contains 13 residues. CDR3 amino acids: CASSPDGLYGYTF. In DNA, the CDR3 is TGTGCCAGCAGCCCGGACGGTCTCTATGGCTACACCTTC.

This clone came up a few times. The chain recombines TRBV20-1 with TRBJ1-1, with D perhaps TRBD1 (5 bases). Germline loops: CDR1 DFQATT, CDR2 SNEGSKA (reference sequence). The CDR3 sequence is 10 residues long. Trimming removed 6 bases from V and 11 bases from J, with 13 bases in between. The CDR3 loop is CSASGQGAFF. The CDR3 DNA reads TGCAGTGCCAGCGGCCAGGGTGCTTTCTTT.

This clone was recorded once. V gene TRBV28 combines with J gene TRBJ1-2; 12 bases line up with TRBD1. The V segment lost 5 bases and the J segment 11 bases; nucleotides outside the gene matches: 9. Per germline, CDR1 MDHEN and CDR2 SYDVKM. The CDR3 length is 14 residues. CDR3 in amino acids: CASSPPSGQGAYTF. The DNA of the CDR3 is TGTGCCAGCAGTCCACCCTCGGGACAGGGGGCGTACACCTTC.

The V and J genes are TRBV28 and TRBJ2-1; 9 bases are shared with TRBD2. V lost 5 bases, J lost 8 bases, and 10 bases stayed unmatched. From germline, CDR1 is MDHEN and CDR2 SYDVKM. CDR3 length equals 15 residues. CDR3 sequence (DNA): TGTGCCAGCAGTCGAAGTGGCGGGAGGGTCCATGAGCAGTTCTTC. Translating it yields CASSRSGGRVHEQFF. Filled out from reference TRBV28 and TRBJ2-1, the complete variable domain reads DVKVTQSSRYLVKRTGEKVFLECVQDMDHENMFWYRQDPGLGLRLIYFSYDVKMKEKGDIPEGYSVSREKKERFSLILESASTNQTSMYLCASSRSGGRVHEQFFGPGTRLTVL.